Listed below are T cell receptor beta chains from one sample, sequenced in a study of CD8 T cells in Susac syndrome. From the immunoSEQ multiplex PCR reads, TCRdb called clonotypes with MiXCR, one entry per CDR3 protein. The sample shows approximately 170,000 distinct CDR3 sequences, approximately 95% of them seen only once. The source material was CD4+ T cells from PBMCs. These receptor sequences come from a human donor with multiple sclerosis. CDR3s include the opening cysteine and the closing phenylalanine or tryptophan.

j_gene | v_gene | len | CDR3aa
TRBJ2-3 | TRBV30 | 13 | CAWSVEATDTQYF
TRBJ1-1 | TRBV18 | 16 | CASFPIATGLRTEAFF
TRBJ2-5 | TRBV6-5 | 14 | CASSYGDRSETQYF
TRBJ1-5 | TRBV30 | 13 | CAWSQGLGQPQHF
TRBJ2-7 | TRBV5-1 | 14 | CASSLSGQGYEQYF
TRBJ1-2 | TRBV6-2/TRBV6-3 | 15 | CASSPTGQGGYGYTF
TRBJ1-5 | TRBV6-6 | 15 | CASSYFPGVEQPQHF
TRBJ1-1 | TRBV27 | 14 | CASSLLGSNTEAFF
TRBJ2-1 | TRBV3-1 | 16 | CASSLGFSGVYNEQFF
TRBJ1-1 | TRBV20-1 | 14 | CSARLQVVNTEAFF
TRBJ2-1 | TRBV30 | 15 | CAWKVTPWAYNEQFF
TRBJ1-6 | TRBV16 | 16 | CASSQDRGQAGSPLHF
TRBJ2-1 | TRBV19 | 15 | CASSISSPIYNEQFF
TRBJ2-7 | TRBV10-3 | 12 | CAISVSGYEQYF
TRBJ2-6 | TRBV27 | 16 | CASSLRVSAGANVLTF
TRBJ2-5 | TRBV20-1 | 14 | CSARRDLQQETQYF
TRBJ2-5 | TRBV2 | 14 | CASSEWAGGETQYF
TRBJ2-1 | TRBV30 | 13 | CALAGVSYNEQFF
TRBJ1-1 | TRBV5-6 | 16 | CASKPRGPVGGTEAFF
TRBJ1-3 | TRBV12-3/TRBV12-4 | 14 | CASSHAREGNTIYF
TRBJ1-2 | TRBV5-6 | 12 | CASSRTGDGYTF
TRBJ1-2 | TRBV19 | 17 | CASSIAGTGTRGYGYTF
TRBJ1-2 | TRBV5-1 | 15 | CASRDRAGRDYGYTF
TRBJ1-1 | TRBV27 | 14 | CASSPPRDSPEAFF
TRBJ1-2 | TRBV19 | 16 | CASSIVPQGGNYGYTF
TRBJ1-6 | TRBV7-6 | 15 | CASSLSGLGNSPLHF
TRBJ2-1 | TRBV6-1 | 13 | CASSGTSKNEQFF
TRBJ1-4 | TRBV7-2 | 12 | CASSFNRGLLFF
TRBJ1-1 | TRBV29-1 | 12 | CSVEGRGTEAFF
TRBJ2-2 | TRBV5-1 | 14 | CASSLGTGERELFF
TRBJ2-1 | TRBV28 | 12 | CASYTHSGRWFF
TRBJ1-2 | TRBV7-9 | 14 | CASSLRQPNYGYTF
TRBJ2-7 | TRBV2 | 16 | CASSVHGGRVGNEQYF
TRBJ1-4 | TRBV30 | 13 | CAGSGTDNEKLFF
TRBJ2-1 | TRBV20-1 | 15 | CSAAGLAGSYNEQFF
TRBJ1-1 | TRBV20-1 | 12 | CSARDSGASAFF
TRBJ2-7 | TRBV2 | 13 | CASSRGQIYEQYF
TRBJ1-1 | TRBV7-2 | 13 | CASSPRRTEEAFF
TRBJ1-1 | TRBV20-1 | 13 | CSATAGGRSEAFF
TRBJ1-2 | TRBV12-3/TRBV12-4 | 14 | CASSSQAANYGYTF
TRBJ2-7 | TRBV4-3 | 17 | CASSQQSSGVNSYEQYF
TRBJ1-4 | TRBV4-3 | 13 | CASSQDRDRRMFF
TRBJ2-5 | TRBV27 | 13 | CASSPRGQETQYF
TRBJ2-3 | TRBV6-5 | 15 | CASSYSGRFTDTQYF
TRBJ2-5 | TRBV12-3/TRBV12-4 | 13 | CASSPRLGETQYF
TRBJ2-1 | TRBV29-1 | 14 | CSGVTSGRRGEQFF